This T cell receptor (beta chain) was captured in a study of blood T cell repertoires in COVID-19. Study-level information: In each case, the material was cDNA or gDNA derived from T cells, B-cell-depleted T cells, or PBMCs.

From germline, CDR1 is SSHAT and CDR2 FNYEAQ (reference sequence). The CDR3 totals 13 residues. On this clone: The junction departs from germline at one end; a sequencing error may be responsible.

Authors' analysis steps: The authors estimated nucleated cell counts from reference gene primer amplification. Sequencing was performed with immunoSEQ multiplex PCR; in TCRdb, only in-frame clones are kept and a portion is missing. Clone size and V and J calls were adopted from that table, with D and trimming inferred from the DNA. The sample has roughly 40,000 clones, roughly 78% seen once. The sample consisted of peripheral blood. The chain combines TRBV7-7 with TRBJ2-7; TRBD1 might be the D (6 bases). This receptor was taken from a man in his 70s with acute or convalescent COVID-19. CDR3 DNA: TGTGCTAGCAGCCCCGGACAGTCCTACGAGCAGTACTTC. Translation gives CASSPGQSYEQYF. The complete variable domain, with remaining parts taken from reference TRBV7-7 and TRBJ2-7, reads GAGVSQSPRYKVTKRGQDVTLRCDPISSHATLYWYQQALGQGPEFLTYFNYEAQPDKSGLPSDRFSAERPEGSISTLTIQRTEQRDSAMYRCASSPGQSYEQYFGPGTRLTVT.